These T cell receptor beta chains were read from a single sample in a study of T cells in Graves' hyperthyroidism and ophthalmopathy. MiXCR, run by TCRdb on the multiplex PCR reads, gives a single entry per CDR3 protein. The table includes 500,000 to 650,000 distinct CDR3 sequences, 15% to 20% detected once. The sequenced sample was blood. Receptor source: a man aged 35 to 55 with Graves' ophthalmopathy. The CDR3 runs from the conserved cysteine through the conserved F or W. The D gene is left open where the match is weak. Clone size, where shown, is once, few, many, or a class for clones that have expanded.

j_call	clone_size	d_call	v_call	cdr3_length	cdr3_nt	cdr3_aa
TRBJ1-5	many	TRBD1	TRBV2	13	TGTGCCAGCAGGGGACAGAGCAATCAGCCCCAGCATTTT	CASRGQSNQPQHF
TRBJ2-2	many	.	TRBV2	15	TGTGCCAGCAGTGCGGGGGAGGGGGACACCGGGGAGCTGTTTTTT	CASSAGEGDTGELFF
TRBJ2-1	.	.	TRBV12-3/TRBV12-4	15	TGTGCCAGCAGTTTAGCGGGGGGGCCGAACTATGAGCAGTTCTTC	CASSLAGGPNYEQFF
TRBJ1-2	few	.	TRBV3-1	13	TGTGCCAGCAGCCGCGGACAGAACTATGGCTACACCTTC	CASSRGQNYGYTF
TRBJ1-2	.	.	TRBV6-9	16	TGTGCCAGCAGTTACAACTTCGGGAGCGGGGGTAGAGGCTACACCTTC	CASSYNFGSGGRGYTF
TRBJ2-1	few	.	TRBV20-1	16	TGCAGTGCTAGAGGTCCGGCCAGCCGACAATACAATGAGCAGTTCTTC	CSARGPASRQYNEQFF
TRBJ2-2	.	TRBD1	TRBV12-3/TRBV12-4	14	TGTGCCAGCAGTTTTCGACAGGGCGGCGGGGAGCTGTTTTTT	CASSFRQGGGELFF
TRBJ2-7	.	.	TRBV3-1	13	TGTGCCAGCAGCCCTCCCCTAGGGGCCGAGCAGTACTTC	CASSPPLGAEQYF
TRBJ2-1	few	TRBD1	TRBV9	14	TGTGCCAGCAGCCCATGGACAGGGTTCAATGAGCAGTTCTTC	CASSPWTGFNEQFF
TRBJ2-7	many	.	TRBV28	13	TGTGCCAGCAGTCCTCGGCGGAACTACGAGCAGTACTTC	CASSPRRNYEQYF
TRBJ1-2	.	TRBD1	TRBV6-1	14	TGTGCCAGCAGTGAAGACGGACAGGGCTATGGCTACACCTTC	CASSEDGQGYGYTF
TRBJ2-7	.	.	TRBV2	13	TGTGCCAGCAGTGGCGCTGACCTGGGCGAGCAGTACTTC	CASSGADLGEQYF
TRBJ2-5	.	TRBD2	TRBV5-1	17	TGCGCCAGCAGCTTGTTGGGTAGCGGGGGACTATTGGAGACCCAGTACTTC	CASSLLGSGGLLETQYF
TRBJ2-2	.	.	TRBV19	12	TGTGCCAGTAGTATCCACGGAGACGTGCTGTTTTTT	CASSIHGDVLFF
TRBJ2-7	.	TRBD1	TRBV18	16	TGTGCCAGCTCACCACCTAGAGGGGGCGGAACCTACGAGCGGTACTTC	CASSPPRGGGTYERYF
TRBJ1-1	many	.	TRBV6-2/TRBV6-3	13	TGTGCCAGCAAGAGGGGAAGGTGGACTGAAGCTTTCTTT	CASKRGRWTEAFF
TRBJ1-2	.	.	TRBV18	15	TGTGCCAGCTCTCCCCGGGACGCTGGGGACTATGGCTACACCTTC	CASSPRDAGDYGYTF
TRBJ2-1	many	.	TRBV28	16	TGTGCCAGCATTCCCAAGCACTTTTCAGATTACAATGAGCAGTTCTTC	CASIPKHFSDYNEQFF
TRBJ1-1	many	.	TRBV28	15	TGTGCCAGCAGTACCCCCGGTGAAATGAACACTGAAGCTTTCTTT	CASSTPGEMNTEAFF
TRBJ2-3	.	.	TRBV6-1	14	TGTGCCAGCACTATGCAGTGGAGCACAGATACGCAGTATTTT	CASTMQWSTDTQYF
TRBJ2-7	many	.	TRBV11-2	15	TGTGCCAGCAGCTTAGATATTCGATACGACTCCGAGCAGTACTTC	CASSLDIRYDSEQYF
TRBJ2-2	.	.	TRBV7-3	15	TGTGCCAGCAGCTTAAGCGGGCGCGGCGCCGGGGAGCTGTTTTTT	CASSLSGRGAGELFF
TRBJ2-5	.	TRBD1	TRBV7-6	14	TGTGCCAGCAGCCATGAAACAGGGGGCGCGACCCAGTACTTC	CASSHETGGATQYF
TRBJ1-1	few	TRBD1	TRBV6-1	15	TGTGCCAGCAGCACGGGACAGGGGCGGAACACTGAAGCTTTCTTT	CASSTGQGRNTEAFF
TRBJ2-3	.	TRBD2	TRBV2	17	TGTGCCAGCAGTGATTCTAGCGGGAGGGCCTGGACAGATACGCAGTATTTT	CASSDSSGRAWTDTQYF